This passage covers 26 T cell receptor beta chains from one sample sequenced in a study of blood T cells in healthy people across ages. Alongside a J-beta primer mix, a sample-barcoded 5' primer served in a second PCR lasting 7 to 11 cycles. MiXCR, applied by TCRdb to the 5' RACE reads, yields one record per CDR3 protein. The sample consists of fewer than 650,000 distinct CDR3 sequences, 25% to 35% of them appearing once. The same sample was also used in a study of T cells of mothers and their children.

The sample was blood. The receptor source for this set is a boy under 10 years old in good health.

The chain is built from TRBV6-1 and TRBJ1-5; D not certain. There are 15 residues in the CDR3. V shed 6 bases and J shed 0 bases, with 12 bases lying between them. The V gene's germline CDR1 is MNHNS and CDR2 SASEGT. The CDR3 coding sequence is TGTGCCAGCAGAGTTCGGGAGACTAGCAATCAGCCCCAGCATTTT. It yields the protein CASRVRETSNQPQHF.

This clonotype was seen only once. This rearrangement joins TRBV9 to TRBJ2-3; possible D gene TRBD2, 6 bases. The CDR3 contains 15 residues. With 3 bases removed from V and 7 bases from J, the gap between germline ends came to 18 bases. Germline V gene sequence: CDR1 SGDLS, CDR2 YYNGEE. The DNA of the CDR3 is TGTGCCAGCAGCGCCAGACTAGAGTGGGATAATACGCAGTATTTT. Translating gives CASSARLEWDNTQYF.

This clonotype was seen only a few times. The junction differs from germline at one of its ends, possibly a read error. The chain carries TRBV7-2 and TRBJ2-2; a weak D match, TRBD2 (5 bases). Germline-derived CDR1 and CDR2 are SGHTA and FQGNSA. This CDR3 comprises 15 residues. The DNA for the CDR3 is TGCGCCAGCAGCTTACGGGGAACGAACACCGGGGAGCTGTTTTTT. Translating it yields CASSLRGTNTGELFF.

This clonotype showed up just a few times. This chain connects TRBV10-3 to TRBJ1-2; D call uncertain. Germline V gives CDR1 ENHRY, CDR2 SYGVKD. Trimming removed 2 bases from V and 3 bases from J, with 7 bases in between. CDR3 length: 13 residues. The CDR3 loop is CAISETEDYGYTF. In nucleotides, the CDR3 is TGTGCCATCAGTGAGACGGAAGACTATGGCTACACCTTC.

This clonotype has only a few counts. This chain uses TRBV6-6 with TRBJ2-5; possibly TRBD2 for D (5 bases). The CDR3 is 15 amino acids. Germline loops: CDR1 MNHNY, CDR2 SVGAGI (reference sequence). V was clipped by 1 base and J by 4 bases, with 13 bases between them. The DNA of the CDR3 is TGTGCCAGCAGTTACTATCCTAGCCATATAGAGACCCAGTACTTC. This codes for CASSYYPSHIETQYF.

The chain recombines TRBV6-2 or TRBV6-3 with TRBJ2-5; perhaps TRBD1 as D (5 bases). The J call could be wrong; TRBJ2-7 is a better fit for the DNA end. The germline V gene encodes CDR1 MNHEY and CDR2 SVGEGT. The CDR3 is made up of 11 amino acids. The CDR3 bases are TGTGCCAGCACCCAGGGTCACGAGCAGTACTTC. Encoded protein: CASTQGHEQYF.

The V call is TRBV20-1, the J call TRBJ2-4, with D perhaps being TRBD1 or TRBD2 (5 bases each). Germline V gives CDR1 DFQATT, CDR2 SNEGSKA (reference sequence). V dropped 3 bases and J dropped 1 base, with 13 bases sitting between them. The CDR3 length is 15 residues. CDR3 amino acids: CSASPLGEAKNIQYF. The CDR3 DNA reads TGCAGTGCTAGCCCCTTAGGGGAGGCCAAAAACATTCAGTACTTC.

This clonotype was recorded a few times. The rearrangement joins TRBV5-1 to TRBJ2-7, with 7 bases identical to TRBD1. This CDR3 has 13 amino acids. Per the germline V gene, CDR1 is SGHRS and CDR2 is YFSETQ. J lost 4 bases, V lost 4 bases, and 5 bases had no gene match. The chain's CDR3 is CASSTETGYEQYF. For the CDR3, the DNA is TGCGCCAGCAGCACAGAGACAGGGTACGAGCAGTACTTC. Drawing the rest from reference TRBV5-1 and TRBJ2-7, the complete variable domain is KAGVTQTPRYLIKTRGQQVTLSCSPISGHRSVSWYQQTPGQGLQFLFEYFSETQRNKGNFPGRFSGRQFSNSRSEMNVSTLELGDSALYLCASSTETGYEQYFGPGTRLTVT.

The chain is built from TRBV11-2 and TRBJ2-5; 9 positions agree with TRBD2. V was pared by 5 bases and J by 3 bases, with 10 bases of the junction left unmatched. The length of the CDR3 is 16 residues. Germline V gene sequence: CDR1 SGHAT, CDR2 FQNNGV. The CDR3 nucleotides read TGTGCCAGCAGCCCGGGGTTTATAGCGGGAGAAGAGACCCAGTACTTC. This translates into CASSPGFIAGEETQYF.

This clonotype was detected only a few times. The genes are TRBV9 and TRBJ1-1; tentatively, D is TRBD1 (5 bases). The CDR3 runs 15 residues. Germline CDR1 SGDLS, CDR2 YYNGEE. V was cut by 0 bases and J by 1 base, with 10 bases left in between. The CDR3: CASSVAEDTNTEAFF. CDR3 sequence (DNA): TGTGCCAGCAGCGTAGCGGAGGACACGAACACTGAAGCTTTCTTT. Filled out from reference TRBV9 and TRBJ1-1, the complete variable domain reads DSGVTQTPKHLITATGQRVTLRCSPRSGDLSVYWYQQSLDQGLQFLIQYYNGEERAKGNILERFSAQQFPDLHSELNLSSLELGDSALYFCASSVAEDTNTEAFFGQGTRLTVV.

The V and J genes are TRBV6-5 and TRBJ2-5; D assignment may be TRBD1 or TRBD2 (5 bases each). V lost 0 bases and J 5 bases, leaving 13 bases between the germline ends. The germline V gene has CDR1 MNHEY and CDR2 SVGAGI. This CDR3 contains 15 residues. The DNA of the CDR3 is TGTGCCAGCAGTTACTCGACCCGGGGCAAGGAGACCCAGTACTTC. Its protein is CASSYSTRGKETQYF.

In this sample, this clonotype turned up many times. The chain employs TRBV7-2 and TRBJ1-3; the D is unclear. Germline V gives CDR1 SGHTA, CDR2 FQGNSA. Trimming shortened V by 5 bases and J by 0 bases, and 11 bases separated the two germline ends. The CDR3 sequence is 15 residues long. The CDR3 loop reads CASSPDSYSGNTIYF. The CDR3 DNA is TGTGCCAGCAGCCCAGACTCCTACTCTGGAAACACCATATATTTT.

A few counts support this clonotype. The CDR3 loop is CASSLLGYSPETQYF. The CDR3 DNA follows: TGTGCCAGCAGCTTATTAGGCTACTCACCGGAGACCCAGTACTTC. V and J are TRBV7-3 and TRBJ2-5, with D uncertain. With 2 bases removed from V and 5 bases from J, the gap between germline ends came to 15 bases. Germline lookup yields CDR1 SGHTA and CDR2 FQGTGA. This CDR3 is built from 15 residues.

This clonotype was found a few times. V usage is TRBV6-5 and J usage is TRBJ2-1; D is uncertain. Germline-derived CDR1 and CDR2 are MNHEY and SVGAGI. With 8 bases removed from V and 0 bases from J, the gap between germline ends came to 8 bases. The CDR3 is 13 amino acids. Here the CDR3 reads CASCASSYNEQFF. CDR3 coding DNA: TGTGCCAGCTGCGCGAGCTCCTACAATGAGCAGTTCTTC.

This clonotype was found a few times. The chain recombines TRBV5-6 with TRBJ2-6; D unclear. The V end lost 1 base, the J end lost 5 bases, and 1 base lay between the germline ends. The V gene's germline CDR1 is SGHDT and CDR2 YYEEEE. This CDR3 is 12 amino acids long. The CDR3 DNA is TGTGCCAGCAGCTTGCGGGCCAACGTCCTGACTTTC. Translating gives CASSLRANVLTF.

This clonotype has more than one count but fewer than ten. The gene calls are TRBV29-1 and TRBJ2-3; D is perhaps TRBD1 (6 bases). Trimming removed 0 bases at V and 5 bases at J, with 15 bases between. Germline V gives CDR1 SQVTM, CDR2 ANQGSEA. The CDR3 is made up of 15 amino acids. CDR3 coding DNA: TGCAGCGTTGAAGATTGGGGGCTGGGTGGAGATACGCAGTATTTT. As protein: CSVEDWGLGGDTQYF.

This clonotype has a handful of counts. The chain employs TRBV7-2 and TRBJ2-3; D could derive from TRBD1 or TRBD2 (8 bases each). V shed 2 bases and J shed 0 bases, with 15 bases lying between them. CDR1 is SGHTA, CDR2 FQGNSA, per germline. This CDR3 spans 17 amino acids. The CDR3 sequence: CASSLQGASGSTDTQYF. CDR3 coding DNA: TGTGCCAGCAGCTTACAGGGGGCTAGCGGGAGCACAGATACGCAGTATTTT.

The genes are TRBV6-2 or TRBV6-3 and TRBJ2-3; D remains unclear. Germline-derived CDR1 and CDR2 are MNHEY and SVGEGT. The CDR3 is 14 residues long. V dropped 5 bases and J dropped 0 bases, with 9 bases sitting between them. The DNA for the CDR3 is TGTGCCAGCAGTGGAGACCTAAGCACAGATACGCAGTATTTT. It codes for CASSGDLSTDTQYF.

Only a few counts were recorded for this clonotype. The rearrangement uses TRBV5-5 and TRBJ2-6; 7 bases fit TRBD1. J lost 0 bases, V lost 3 bases, and 6 bases had no gene match. Germline CDR1 and CDR2: SGHKS and YYEKEE (reference sequence). The CDR3 covers 17 residues. The CDR3 protein is CASSWGQRSSGANVLTF. For the CDR3, the DNA is TGTGCCAGCAGCTGGGGACAGAGAAGCTCTGGGGCCAACGTCCTGACTTTC.

The chain is built from TRBV6-2 or TRBV6-3 and TRBJ2-7, with TRBD2 identical over 8 bases. V dropped 7 bases and J dropped 0; count of bases not matched to a gene: 8. Germline assignment: CDR1 MNHEY and CDR2 SVGEGT. The CDR3 covers 15 residues. The CDR3 reads CASTGQRESSYEQYF. Here the CDR3 DNA reads TGTGCCAGCACCGGGCAGCGGGAGAGCTCCTACGAGCAGTACTTC.

The rearrangement uses TRBV12-3 or TRBV12-4 and TRBJ1-2; 8 nucleotides align to TRBD1. CDR3 length equals 15 residues. V shed 5 bases, J shed 2 bases, and the junction held 7 bases outside the gene matches. In nucleotides, the CDR3 is TGTGCCAGCAGTACCGGGGACAGGCCCAACTATGGCTACACCTTC. Residues: CASSTGDRPNYGYTF.

In its sample, this clonotype was seen a few times. Written as DNA, the CDR3 is TGTGCCAGCAGTTACTCAGCAGGGCTAGACGGCACCATATATTTT. This codes for CASSYSAGLDGTIYF. The rearrangement uses TRBV6-6 and TRBJ1-3, with TRBD1 as a possible D gene (5 bases). Deletions cut 0 bases from V and 9 bases from J, with 15 bases between. The length of the CDR3 is 15 residues. The germline gives CDR1 MNHNY, CDR2 SVGAGI (reference sequence).

The chain uses TRBV29-1 and TRBJ2-5; D not certain. Trimming pared 4 bases from V and 5 bases from J, leaving 17 bases between. The CDR3 consists of 14 residues. CDR1 SQVTM and CDR2 ANQGSEA come from the germline V gene. The CDR3 is CSVVPSEGLETQYF. CDR3 DNA sequence: TGCAGCGTTGTACCCTCGGAAGGGTTGGAGACCCAGTACTTC.

The rearrangement links TRBV27 to TRBJ2-2; TRBD1 matches at 7 bases. Losses at the gene ends were 2 bases for V and 1 base for J; bases not matched to a gene: 7. CDR1 and CDR2 from the germline V gene are MNHEY and SMNVEV (reference sequence). The CDR3 has 17 residues. CDR3 loop: CASSLSHWTGNTGELFF. The CDR3 DNA reads TGTGCCAGCAGTTTAAGCCACTGGACAGGGAACACCGGGGAGCTGTTTTTT.

This clonotype was recorded a few times. The chain joins TRBV6-5 to TRBJ2-2; tentatively, D is TRBD1 (6 bases). Germline CDR1 reads MNHEY; CDR2 reads SVGAGI. The length of the CDR3 is 18 residues. Trimming removed 2 bases at V and 4 bases at J, with 20 bases between. The DNA of the CDR3 is TGTGCCAGCAGTTACCTACAGGGAATAGGGTCAGGCACCGGGGAGCTGTTTTTT. Translated: CASSYLQGIGSGTGELFF.

CDR3 sequence: CASSLPPELETQYF. The CDR3 nucleotides read TGCGCCAGCAGCTTACCCCCCGAATTGGAGACCCAGTACTTC. V usage is TRBV5-1 and J usage is TRBJ2-5; D uncertain. The CDR3 runs 14 residues. Trimming stripped 2 bases from V and 5 bases from J, with 13 bases between. Germline V gives CDR1 SGHRS, CDR2 YFSETQ.